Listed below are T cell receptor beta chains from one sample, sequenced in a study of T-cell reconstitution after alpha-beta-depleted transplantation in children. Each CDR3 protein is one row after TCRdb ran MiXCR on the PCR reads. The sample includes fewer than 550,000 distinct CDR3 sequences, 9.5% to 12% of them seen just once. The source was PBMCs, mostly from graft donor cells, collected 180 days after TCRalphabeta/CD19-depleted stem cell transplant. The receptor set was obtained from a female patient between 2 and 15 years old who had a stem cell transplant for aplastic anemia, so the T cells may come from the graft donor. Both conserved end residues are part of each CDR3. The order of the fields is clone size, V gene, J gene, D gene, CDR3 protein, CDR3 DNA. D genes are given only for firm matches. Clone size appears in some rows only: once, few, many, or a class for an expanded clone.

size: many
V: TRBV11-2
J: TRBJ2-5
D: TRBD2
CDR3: CASSWAGTSGRAGIKTQYF
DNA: TGTGCCAGCAGCTGGGCCGGGACTAGCGGGAGGGCGGGGATAAAGACCCAGTACTTC

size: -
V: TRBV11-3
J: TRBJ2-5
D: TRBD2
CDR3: CASSRKASGKETQYF
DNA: TGTGCCAGCAGCAGAAAGGCTAGCGGAAAAGAGACCCAGTACTTC

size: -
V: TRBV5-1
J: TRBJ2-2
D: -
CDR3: CASSAGKWELFF
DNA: TGCGCCAGCAGCGCAGGGAAATGGGAGCTGTTTTTT

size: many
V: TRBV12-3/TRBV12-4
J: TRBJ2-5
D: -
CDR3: CASSFLAGPKETQYF
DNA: TGTGCCAGCAGTTTTCTGGCAGGACCTAAAGAGACCCAGTACTTC

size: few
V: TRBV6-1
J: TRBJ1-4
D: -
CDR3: CASSPRVEREKLFF
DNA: TGTGCCAGCAGTCCTAGGGTGGAGAGGGAAAAACTGTTTTTT

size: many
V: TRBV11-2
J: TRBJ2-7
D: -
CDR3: CASSRVWMDYEQYF
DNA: TGTGCCAGCAGTCGGGTCTGGATGGACTACGAGCAGTACTTC

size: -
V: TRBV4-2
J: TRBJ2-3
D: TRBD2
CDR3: CASSQVAGGTDTQYF
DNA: TGTGCCAGCAGCCAAGTAGCGGGAGGAACAGATACGCAGTATTTT

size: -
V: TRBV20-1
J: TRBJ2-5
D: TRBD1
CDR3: CSAPPRGFGETQYF
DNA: TGCAGTGCCCCCCCCAGGGGGTTTGGAGAGACCCAGTACTTC

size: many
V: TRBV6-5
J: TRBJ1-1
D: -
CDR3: CASSYANVWLNTEAFF
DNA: TGTGCCAGCAGTTACGCGAACGTCTGGCTGAACACTGAAGCTTTCTTT

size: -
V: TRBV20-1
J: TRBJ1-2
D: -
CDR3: CSAPPRPGPYGYTF
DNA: TGCAGTGCCCCCCCCCGCCCAGGCCCCTATGGCTACACCTTC

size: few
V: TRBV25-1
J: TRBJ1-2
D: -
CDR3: CASSENRFNYGYTF
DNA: TGTGCCAGCAGTGAAAACCGTTTTAACTATGGCTACACCTTC

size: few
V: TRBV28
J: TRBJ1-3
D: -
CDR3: CASAGDGNTIYF
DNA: TGTGCCAGCGCCGGGGACGGAAACACCATATATTTT

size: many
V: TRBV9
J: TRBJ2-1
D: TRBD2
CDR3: CASSDSGGVGDEQFF
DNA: TGTGCCAGCAGCGATAGCGGGGGGGTAGGAGATGAGCAGTTCTTC

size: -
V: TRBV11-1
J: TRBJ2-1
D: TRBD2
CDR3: CASSSYLGLAGASANEQFF
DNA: TGTGCCAGCAGCTCTTACCTCGGACTAGCGGGAGCGTCAGCCAATGAGCAGTTCTTC

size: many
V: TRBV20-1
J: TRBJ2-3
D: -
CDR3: CSAPDADTQYF
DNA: TGCAGTGCTCCGGATGCTGATACGCAGTATTTT

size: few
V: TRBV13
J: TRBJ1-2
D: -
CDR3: CASSYSTGYGYTF
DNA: TGTGCCAGCAGCTACTCTACAGGGTATGGCTACACCTTC

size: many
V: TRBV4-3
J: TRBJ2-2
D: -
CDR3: CASSQGIGNTGELFF
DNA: TGCGCCAGCAGCCAAGGGATAGGGAACACCGGGGAGCTGTTTTTT

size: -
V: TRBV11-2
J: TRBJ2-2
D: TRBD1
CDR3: CASSPRQGGSQLFF
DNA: TGTGCCAGCAGCCCCCGACAGGGGGGCAGTCAGCTGTTTTTT

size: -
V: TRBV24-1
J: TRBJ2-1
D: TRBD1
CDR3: CATSDSRQGYEQFF
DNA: TGTGCCACCAGTGATTCGAGACAGGGATATGAGCAGTTCTTC

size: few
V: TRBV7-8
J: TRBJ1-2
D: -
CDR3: CASSSGNRIYYTF
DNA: TGTGCCAGCAGCTCCGGGAACAGGATTTACTACACCTTC

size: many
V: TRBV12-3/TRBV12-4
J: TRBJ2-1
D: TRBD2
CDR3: CASSPLAGGTYNEQFF
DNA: TGTGCCAGCAGTCCGCTAGCGGGAGGTACCTACAATGAGCAGTTCTTC

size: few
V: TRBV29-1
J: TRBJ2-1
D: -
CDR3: CSEGQRYNEQFF
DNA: TGCAGCGAAGGACAGAGGTACAATGAGCAGTTCTTC

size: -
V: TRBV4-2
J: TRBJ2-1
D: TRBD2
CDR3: CASSLSSGRFGEQFF
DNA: TGTGCCAGCAGCCTCTCTAGCGGGAGGTTCGGTGAGCAGTTCTTC

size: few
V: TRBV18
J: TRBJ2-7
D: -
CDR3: CASSIRRDSEQYF
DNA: TGTGCCAGCTCAATTAGGCGGGATTCCGAGCAGTACTTC

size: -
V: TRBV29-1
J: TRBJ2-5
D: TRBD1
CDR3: CSVDWPGQGAWAQYF
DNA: TGCAGCGTTGACTGGCCGGGACAGGGGGCCTGGGCCCAGTACTTC

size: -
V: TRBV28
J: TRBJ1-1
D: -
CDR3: CATGRNLNTEAFF
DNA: TGTGCCACGGGCCGCAACTTGAACACTGAAGCTTTCTTT

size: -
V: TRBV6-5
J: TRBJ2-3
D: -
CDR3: CASSYGTARTDTQYF
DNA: TGTGCCAGCAGTTACGGTACGGCCCGCACAGATACGCAGTATTTT

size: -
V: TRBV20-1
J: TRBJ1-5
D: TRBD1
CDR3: CSARGDRGSQPQHF
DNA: TGCAGTGCTAGAGGAGACAGGGGTTCTCAGCCCCAGCATTTT

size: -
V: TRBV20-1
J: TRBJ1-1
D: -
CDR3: CSASTRPFNTEAFF
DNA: TGCAGTGCTAGTACGCGGCCTTTTAACACTGAAGCTTTCTTT

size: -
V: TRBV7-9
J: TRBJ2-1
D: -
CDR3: CASSHWGGATSYNEQFF
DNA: TGTGCCAGCAGCCACTGGGGGGGCGCGACATCCTACAATGAGCAGTTCTTC

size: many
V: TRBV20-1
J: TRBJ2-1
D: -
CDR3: CSARIGQGVDEQFF
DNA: TGCAGTGCTAGAATTGGGCAGGGAGTAGATGAGCAGTTCTTC

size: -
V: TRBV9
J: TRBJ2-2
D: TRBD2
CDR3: CASNPGLAGGTGELFF
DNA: TGTGCCAGCAACCCAGGCCTAGCGGGAGGTACCGGGGAGCTGTTTTTT

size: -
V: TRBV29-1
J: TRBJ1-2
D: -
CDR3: CSVDGRVPWSEGYTF
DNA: TGCAGCGTTGACGGCAGGGTCCCTTGGTCGGAGGGCTACACCTTC

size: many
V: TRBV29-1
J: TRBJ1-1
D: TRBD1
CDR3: CSARTGSNTEAFF
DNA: TGCAGCGCCCGGACAGGTTCGAACACTGAAGCTTTCTTT

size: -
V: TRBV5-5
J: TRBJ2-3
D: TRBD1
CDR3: CASSVDRGVTDTDTQYF
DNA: TGTGCCAGCAGCGTAGACAGGGGCGTCACGGACACAGATACGCAGTATTTT

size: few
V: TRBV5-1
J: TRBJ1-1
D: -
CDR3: CASSLGFHGTEAFF
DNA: TGCGCCAGCAGCTTGGGATTCCACGGCACTGAAGCTTTCTTT

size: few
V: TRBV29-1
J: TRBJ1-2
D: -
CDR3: CSVEDSDQGLSEDGYTF
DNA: TGCAGCGTTGAAGATTCAGATCAAGGGTTAAGTGAAGATGGCTACACCTTC

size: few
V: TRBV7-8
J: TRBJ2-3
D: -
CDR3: CASSREFGGWDTQYF
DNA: TGTGCCAGCAGCCGGGAGTTCGGGGGTTGGGATACGCAGTATTTT

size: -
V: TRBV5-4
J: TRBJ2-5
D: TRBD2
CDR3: CASSLGGLAGEGAQYF
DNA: TGTGCCAGCAGCTTGGGGGGACTAGCGGGAGAGGGGGCCCAGTACTTC

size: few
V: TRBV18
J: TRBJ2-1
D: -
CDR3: CASSARQDHSNEQFF
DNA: TGTGCCAGCTCAGCCAGACAGGACCACAGCAATGAGCAGTTCTTC

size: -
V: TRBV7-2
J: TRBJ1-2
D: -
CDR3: CASSLQGPPYLYGYTF
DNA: TGTGCCAGCAGCTTGCAAGGGCCCCCTTACCTCTATGGCTACACCTTC

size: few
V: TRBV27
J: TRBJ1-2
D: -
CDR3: CASSSRTDGYTF
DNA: TGTGCCAGCAGTTCCCGGACAGACGGCTACACCTTC

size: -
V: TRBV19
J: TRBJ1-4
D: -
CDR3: CASSSGDNEKLFF
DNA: TGTGCCAGTAGTAGCGGGGATAATGAAAAACTGTTTTTT

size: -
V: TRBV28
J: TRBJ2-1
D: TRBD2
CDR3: CASIEGGTKSSYNEQFF
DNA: TGTGCCAGCATTGAGGGAGGGACGAAAAGCTCCTACAATGAGCAGTTCTTC

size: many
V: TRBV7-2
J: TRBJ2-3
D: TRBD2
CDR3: CASSLAGLATTDTQYF
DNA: TGTGCCAGCAGCTTAGCCGGACTAGCGACCACAGATACGCAGTATTTT

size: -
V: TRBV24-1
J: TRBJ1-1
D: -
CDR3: CATSDSRRGGTEAFF
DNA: TGTGCCACCAGTGATTCCAGAAGGGGGGGGACTGAAGCTTTCTTT

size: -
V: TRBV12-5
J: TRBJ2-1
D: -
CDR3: CASGITREQFF
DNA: TGTGCTAGTGGTATTACTCGGGAGCAGTTCTTC

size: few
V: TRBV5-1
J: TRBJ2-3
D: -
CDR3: CASSPNLDTQYF
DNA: TGCGCCAGCAGCCCCAATCTGGATACGCAGTATTTT

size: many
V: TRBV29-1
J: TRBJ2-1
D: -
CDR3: CSVERKDLGRVAYNEQFF
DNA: TGCAGCGTTGAGAGGAAAGATTTGGGACGGGTTGCTTACAATGAGCAGTTCTTC

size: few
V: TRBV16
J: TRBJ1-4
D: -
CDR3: CASSQHEARDEKLFF
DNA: TGTGCCAGCAGCCAACACGAAGCCCGGGACGAAAAACTGTTTTTT

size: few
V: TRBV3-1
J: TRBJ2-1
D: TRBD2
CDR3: CASSPGTSGGNEQFF
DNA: TGTGCCAGCAGCCCCGGGACTAGCGGGGGGAATGAGCAGTTCTTC